This T cell receptor (beta chain) originates from a study of early T cells in non-severe SARS-CoV-2 infection. Across the whole study: Bulk RNA isolated from unsorted whole blood underwent sequencing; chains were not paired.

TCRdb analysed the 5' RACE reads with MiXCR anew, one entry per CDR3 protein. The sample lists approximately 97,000 distinct CDR3 sequences; about 12% were seen once. CDR3 length: 15 residues. With V trimmed by 7 bases and J by 8 bases, 11 bases remained unmatched. Sequencing used whole blood. This TCR derives from an adult who was a healthcare worker with PCR-confirmed SARS-CoV-2 infection or an uninfected control (not recorded which). The V and J genes are TRBV12-3 or TRBV12-4 and TRBJ1-6; 7 positions match TRBD1. CDR3 in DNA: TGTGCCAGCAAGAGAGAGGGGGCGCTGGATTCACCCCTCCACTTT. Residues: CASKREGALDSPLHF.